The 17 T cell receptor beta chains in this list originate from one sample, sequenced in a study of CD8+CD57+ T cells in acquired aplastic anemia (dated by TCRdb to about 2018). Sequencing was performed on an Illumina HiSeq 2000. TCR beta VDJ combination and CDR3 sequence profiling used genomic DNA as the template. Using fastp trimming at Q25 and MiXCR clonotype assembly, TCRdb reanalyzed the public sequencing data and kept in-frame beta chains. Rows are unified per CDR3 protein, each entry keeping the most common DNA and genes. The table for this sample lists just over 150,000 distinct CDR3 sequences; around 52% of them were counted only once. Under 35% of the sample belongs to the ten largest clones. Expansion of CD8+CD57+ cells had been shown by flow cytometry in the patients chosen for sequencing. The sample taken for sequencing was sorted CD4+, CD8+, or CD8+CD57+ T cells (not recorded which) from PBMCs. The receptor source for this set is a human donor with aplastic anemia.

This clonotype has a count of ten or more. This chain connects TRBV14 to TRBJ1-1; D is ambiguous. V lost 1 base and J lost 4, with 7 bases in between. Germline CDR1 and CDR2: SGHDN and FVKESK. This CDR3 region has 13 residues. CDR3 loop: CASSQVKGTEAFF. The CDR3 nucleotides read TGTGCCAGCAGCCAAGTAAAGGGCACTGAAGCTTTCTTT.

This rearrangement joins TRBV2 to TRBJ1-2; TRBD1 might be the D (5 bases). CDR1 SNHLY and CDR2 FYNNEI come from the germline V gene. V was clipped by 2 bases and J by 4 bases, with 14 bases between them. The length of the CDR3 is 15 residues. As DNA, the CDR3 is TGTGCCAGCAGTGAACCGACAGACCTCCTCTATGGCTACACCTTC. Translated: CASSEPTDLLYGYTF.

This clonotype was seen ten or more times. V gene TRBV10-3 combines with J gene TRBJ2-7; D unresolved. Between the trimmed V and J ends, which lost 0 bases and 2 bases, there was a span of 8 bases. Germline-derived CDR1 and CDR2 are ENHRY and SYGVKD. The CDR3 spans 14 residues. CDR3 bases: TGTGCCATCAGTGAGTCGAACACGGCCTACGAGCAGTACTTC. Protein product: CAISESNTAYEQYF.

This clonotype was seen at least ten times. The V and J genes are TRBV9 and TRBJ2-6, with unresolved D. The CDR3 has 14 amino acids. Trimming took 3 bases from V and 4 from J, leaving 8 bases between them. Looked up from germline, CDR1 is SGDLS and CDR2 is YYNGEE. CDR3 DNA sequence: TGTGCCAGCAGCGGCACCTCCGGGGCCAACGTCCTGACTTTC. It yields the protein CASSGTSGANVLTF.

This clonotype showed up many times. The chain combines TRBV10-1 with TRBJ2-2, with 12 bases matching TRBD1. J lost 7 bases, V lost 7 bases, and 4 bases had no gene match. CDR1 and CDR2 from the germline V gene are WNHNN and SYGVQD (reference sequence). The CDR3 loop spans 14 amino acids. This CDR3 is CASTGTGGGGELFF. DNA of the CDR3: TGCGCCAGCACCGGGACAGGGGGCGGCGGGGAGCTGTTTTTT.

This clonotype has ten or more counts. The chain joins TRBV6-5 to TRBJ2-7, with 11 bases aligning to TRBD1. Germline lookup yields CDR1 MNHEY and CDR2 SVGAGI. After removal of 0 bases from V and 2 bases from J, the junction contained 0 bases not matched to a gene. This CDR3 is built from 15 residues. CDR3 DNA sequence: TGTGCCAGCAGTTACTCGGGACAGGGGGCCTACGAGCAGTACTTC. This gives the protein CASSYSGQGAYEQYF.

J is TRBJ2-5 and V is TRBV19; D assignment may be TRBD1 or TRBD2 (5 bases each). CDR1 LNHDA and CDR2 SQIVND come from the germline V gene (reference sequence). The V and J ends lost 2 bases and 5 bases respectively, with 6 bases between them. This CDR3 comprises 12 residues. In DNA form, the CDR3 reads TGTGCCAGTAGTATATGGGGGGAGACCCAGTACTTC. It translates to CASSIWGETQYF.

This clonotype occurred many times. The chain is built from TRBV20-1 and TRBJ2-2; 7 nucleotides line up with TRBD1. The germline CDR1 and CDR2 sequences are DFQATT and SNEGSKA (reference sequence). The CDR3 runs 16 residues. Losses at the gene ends were 0 bases for V and 0 bases for J; bases not matched to a gene: 4. As DNA, the CDR3 is TGCAGTGCTAGAGAGGGGGACAGAACGAACACCGGGGAGCTGTTTTTT. Translating it yields CSAREGDRTNTGELFF.

This chain links TRBV2 with TRBJ1-1; no clear D. CDR1 and CDR2 from the germline V gene are SNHLY and FYNNEI. V lost 6 bases, J lost 5 bases, and 16 bases lay in between. This CDR3 has 14 amino acids. CDR3 sequence (DNA): TGTGCCAGCAGCGAGGCCCAGGCCCGAACTGAAGCTTTCTTT. Protein sequence: CASSEAQARTEAFF.

The chain recombines TRBV9 with TRBJ2-7; 7 nucleotides align to TRBD2. Unmatched junction bases numbered 5, after V lost 1 base and J lost 4 bases. There are 14 residues in the CDR3. Germline CDR1 reads SGDLS; CDR2 reads YYNGEE. The CDR3 is CASSVSGGGYEQYF. The CDR3 DNA follows: TGTGCCAGCAGCGTATCTGGCGGGGGTTACGAGCAGTACTTC.

This clonotype was picked up many times. This rearrangement joins TRBV29-1 to TRBJ2-7; 11 nucleotides line up with TRBD1. The CDR3 runs to 15 residues. The V gene's germline CDR1 is SQVTM and CDR2 ANQGSEA. V lost 3 bases to trimming and J lost 4 bases; unmatched junction nucleotides: 8. CDR3 region: CSVDIGTGGLYEQYF. The CDR3 coding sequence is TGCAGCGTTGATATCGGGACAGGGGGGTTGTACGAGCAGTACTTC.

This clonotype was detected ten times or more. This chain joins TRBV20-1 and TRBJ2-2; 7 bases agree with TRBD2. CDR1 DFQATT and CDR2 SNEGSKA come from the germline V gene (reference sequence). Trimming removed 1 base from V and 0 bases from J; junction bases left unmatched: 2. The CDR3 runs to 15 residues. Here the CDR3 reads CSARGGGSNTGELFF. The CDR3 nucleotides are TGCAGTGCTAGAGGGGGGGGATCGAACACCGGGGAGCTGTTTTTT.

V gene TRBV7-6 combines with J gene TRBJ1-4; no reliable D call. This CDR3 is built from 13 residues. Germline CDR1 and CDR2: SGHVS and FNYEAQ. V was pared by 5 bases and J by 5 bases, with 9 bases between. CDR3 residues: CASSVDRNEKLFF. In nucleotides, the CDR3 is TGTGCCAGCAGCGTCGACCGGAATGAAAAACTGTTTTTT.

This clonotype was counted ten times or more. This chain joins TRBV15 and TRBJ2-2; D possibly matches TRBD1 or TRBD2 (6 bases each). Trimming stripped 5 bases from V and 5 bases from J, with 9 bases between. The CDR3 runs 13 residues. Germline V gives CDR1 LNHNV, CDR2 YYDKDF (reference sequence). CDR3 in amino acids: CATSEGGTGELFF. The CDR3 coding sequence is TGTGCCACCAGCGAGGGGGGAACCGGGGAGCTGTTTTTT. The whole variable domain, filled in from reference TRBV15 and TRBJ2-2, reads DAMVIQNPRYQVTQFGKPVTLSCSQTLNHNVMYWYQQKSSQAPKLLFHYYDKDFNNEADTPDNFQSRRPNTSFCFLDIRSPGLGDTAMYLCATSEGGTGELFFGEGSRLTVL.

Notes on this clonotype: At one boundary the junction diverges from the germline segment, which might be a read error. The chain joins TRBV20-1 to TRBJ2-7, with TRBD1 as a possible D gene (5 bases). CDR1 is DFQATT and CDR2 is SNEGSKA in the germline V gene (reference sequence). CDR3 length: 13 residues. The CDR3 here is CSATVTQGGEQHF. The CDR3 bases are TGCAGTGCTACCGTTACGCAGGGTGGCGAGCAGCACTTC.

Points on this clonotype: This could be a read error, since a much larger clone is one nucleotide away. The CDR3 DNA is TGTGCCTGGAGTGTAGGGGCGGACTATGGCTACACCTTC. Translated, it gives CAWSVGADYGYTF. The genes are TRBV30 and TRBJ1-2, with a weak D call TRBD1 (5 bases). V was pared by 0 bases and J by 3 bases, with 8 bases between. CDR3 length: 13 residues. Germline V gene sequence: CDR1 GTSNPN, CDR2 SVGIG (reference sequence).

The V and J genes are TRBV2 and TRBJ1-6, with 9 bases that match TRBD1. J was trimmed by 6 bases and V by 4 bases; bases with no gene match: 4. CDR1 and CDR2 from the germline V gene are SNHLY and FYNNEI. The CDR3 runs 15 residues. The CDR3 reads CASSGGTGTNSPLHF. The CDR3 bases are TGTGCCAGCAGTGGCGGGACAGGGACTAATTCACCCCTCCACTTT. Looking up the rest from reference TRBV2 and TRBJ1-6 gives the full variable domain: EPEVTQTPSHQVTQMGQEVILRCVPISNHLYFYWYRQILGQKVEFLVSFYNNEISEKSEIFDDQFSVERPDGSNFTLKIRSTKLEDSAMYFCASSGGTGTNSPLHFGNGTRLTVT.